Each of the 10 T cell receptor beta chains below was sequenced from the same sample in a study of blood T cell repertoires in COVID-19 (TCRdb year 2020). Libraries were constructed by the immunoSEQ multiplex PCR assay. TCRdb carries this immuneACCESS record with in-frame sequences only. Its versions omit some clonotypes, under half of them owing to an unresolved V gene in the studies checked, with the rest unexplained. The sample profile shows about 480,000 clones; 85% to 90% of them were found once. The top ten constitute about 8.2% of the sample. The sequencing input was peripheral blood. These receptors originate from a woman between 50 and 59 years old with COVID-19, enrolled during active disease.

This chain joins TRBV7-9 and TRBJ1-1, with D possibly matching TRBD1 (6 bases). This CDR3 has 14 residues. In germline, CDR1 is SEHNR, CDR2 FQNEAQ (reference sequence). V lost 1 base and J lost 3, with 9 bases in between. CDR3 nucleotides: TGTGCCAGCAGCTTAGACAGGGTTGACACTGAAGCTTTCTTT. Translation: CASSLDRVDTEAFF.

This clone was counted only a few times. The CDR3 loop reads CASSQGFGGGAGEKLFF. The CDR3 DNA reads TGTGCCAGCAGCCAAGGATTCGGGGGGGGCGCGGGTGAAAAACTGTTTTTT. The chain carries TRBV3-1 (or the pseudogene TRBV3-2) and TRBJ1-4, with D perhaps TRBD1 (6 bases). Trimming pared 1 base from V and 7 bases from J, leaving 19 bases between. Germline V gene lookup returns CDR1 LGHDT and CDR2 YNNKEL (reference sequence). This CDR3 is built from 17 residues.

This chain joins TRBV28 and TRBJ1-1; TRBD1 might be the D (5 bases). Germline V gene lookup returns CDR1 MDHEN and CDR2 SYDVKM. The CDR3 runs to 15 residues. The ends were cut back, 5 bases at V and 8 bases at J, with 21 bases in the middle. The CDR3 region has the DNA TGTGCCAGCAGTCGCCTCGGGGGGGGGACTGTAGAAGCTTTCTTT. This translates into CASSRLGGGTVEAFF.

The chain has TRBV2 and TRBJ2-7; D might be TRBD1 (6 bases). With 0 bases removed from V and 3 bases from J, the gap between germline ends came to 9 bases. The CDR3 consists of 14 residues. Germline CDR1 is SNHLY and CDR2 is FYNNEI. CDR3 sequence reads: CASSEANRDYEQYF. CDR3 sequence (DNA): TGTGCCAGCAGTGAAGCGAACAGGGACTACGAGCAGTACTTC.

V is TRBV5-4 and J is TRBJ1-1; TRBD1 agrees at 7 bases. Germline assignment: CDR1 SGHNT and CDR2 YYREEE (reference sequence). This CDR3 has 14 residues. Losses at the gene ends were 4 bases for V and 2 bases for J; bases not matched to a gene: 5. Written as DNA, the CDR3 is TGTGCCAGCAGCCAGACAGGGAGTAACACTGAAGCTTTCTTT. Translating it yields CASSQTGSNTEAFF.

This chain connects TRBV7-8 to TRBJ2-3; no definite D call. The V gene lost 5 bases and the J gene lost 6 bases, with 9 bases spanning the gap. CDR3 length equals 12 residues. From germline, CDR1 is SGHVS and CDR2 FQNEAQ. CDR3 amino acids: CASSPAADTQYF. In nucleotides, the CDR3 is TGTGCCAGCAGCCCCGCGGCGGATACGCAGTATTTT.

The gene calls are TRBV7-6 and TRBJ1-4, with 8 bases matching TRBD1. CDR1 and CDR2 (germline): SGHVS, FNYEAQ. Germline trimming cut 5 bases from V and 8 bases from J; bases unmatched to any gene: 7. This CDR3 is built from 14 residues. CDR3 DNA sequence: TGTGCCAGCAGCCGACAGGGGTCGGGCGAAAAACTGTTTTTT. This encodes CASSRQGSGEKLFF.

This chain connects TRBV5-4 to TRBJ1-1; D is ambiguous. This CDR3 spans 12 amino acids. V was clipped by 1 base and J by 6 bases, with 7 bases between them. CDR1 and CDR2 (germline): SGHNT, YYREEE (reference sequence). This CDR3 is CASSLMEAEAFF. The CDR3 nucleotides are TGTGCCAGCAGCTTGATGGAGGCTGAAGCTTTCTTT.

The V and J genes are TRBV3-1 (or the pseudogene TRBV3-2) and TRBJ2-2; D unclear. In germline, CDR1 is LGHDT, CDR2 YNNKEL (reference sequence). V lost 0 bases to trimming and J lost 5 bases, with 10 bases between them. The CDR3 consists of 15 residues. CDR3: CASSQESLQTGELFF. The CDR3 nucleotides are TGTGCCAGCAGCCAAGAGTCATTACAGACCGGGGAGCTGTTTTTT.

This chain joins TRBV28 and TRBJ2-1, with a weak D call TRBD1 (5 bases). The CDR3 loop spans 13 amino acids. Trimming took 4 bases from V and 5 from J, leaving 9 bases between them. CDR1 and CDR2 from the germline V gene are MDHEN and SYDVKM. The CDR3 here is CASSSPRDNEQFF. The DNA of the CDR3 is TGTGCCAGCAGTTCCCCCAGGGACAATGAGCAGTTCTTC.